This T cell receptor (beta chain) was identified during a study of blood T cells in healthy people across ages. Overall study findings and caveats: TCR beta diversity tracked closely with naive T cell percentage.

The donors, healthy Caucasians from Russia, were aged roughly 6 to 100. Isolated PBMCs totaled at least 6 million in each sample. This clonotype was seen a few times. Its matching antigen is unknown. The V and J ends lost 4 bases and 9 bases respectively, with 12 bases between them. Germline V gene sequence: CDR1 SQVTM, CDR2 ANQGSEA. The CDR3 has 11 amino acids. The authors ran a second PCR of about 6 to 11 cycles using a sample-barcoded 5' primer and a J-beta primer mix. Every sample gave at least 3 million paired-end reads containing CDR3. Via MiXCR, TCRdb re-called the 5' RACE reads, giving one row per CDR3 protein. The profile shows 650,000 to 800,000 distinct CDR3 sequences, approximately 44% of them singletons.

This TCR was recovered from a man in his sixties in good health. This chain uses TRBV29-1 with TRBJ1-2; no reliable D call. Material for sequencing was blood. The CDR3, as DNA: TGCAGCGTTGGAAGTCGTAAGAGCTACACCTTC. It is translated as CSVGSRKSYTF.